What follows is one T cell receptor (beta chain) and its context. The target antigen is unknown. With 60 Vbeta and 13 Jbeta primers, the PCR was carried out. This table comes from immunoSEQ multiplex PCR, and its TCRdb copy is limited to in-frame clones, with some not included. The sample yields some 200,000 clones, over 60% seen once. These data belong to a study of cytomegalovirus exposure and HLA in healthy donors. Study-level points and caveats: Per published reports, the classifier diagnosed cytomegalovirus status with high specificity and sensitivity. Rarity characterized most TCR sequences, yet some public TCRs appeared in many donors. Listed as cytomegalovirus-associated were around 160 TCR beta chains.

Donors had nominal health at sampling but likely had unrecorded immune exposures. V was shortened by 3 bases and J by 0 bases, with 6 bases between the two germline ends. The CDR3 runs 14 residues. Germline CDR1 MNHNS, CDR2 SASEGT. This sequence joins TRBV6-1 and TRBJ1-5; no definite D call. Sequencing was performed on PBMCs. The source is a man aged 40-50 years in good health and CMV-seronegative. CDR3 loop: CASSDRYSNQPQHF. The CDR3 bases are TGTGCCAGCAGTGACCGGTATAGCAATCAGCCCCAGCATTTT.